The table lists the clone carrying this T cell receptor beta chain with a count of one. This clone may be a read error of a much larger clone one base away. Then a second PCR, running roughly 6 to 12 cycles, was carried out with a sample-barcoded 5' primer and a J-beta primer mix. One entry per CDR3 protein results from TCRdb running MiXCR on the 5' RACE reads. The data show 1 million or so distinct CDR3 sequences, roughly 45% seen once. These data belong to a study of blood T cells in healthy people across ages. Germline V CDR1 and CDR2: LGHNA, YNFKEQ. V shed 4 bases and J 11 bases; nucleotides not matched to a gene: 20. This CDR3 spans 17 amino acids.

The rearrangement links TRBV4-2 to TRBJ2-5; 9 nucleotides align to TRBD2. The source is a woman aged 60-75 years in good health. The specimen was blood. This chain's CDR3 is CASSLQDSGSLYNEQYF. CDR3 DNA: TGTGCCAGCAGCCTACAGGATAGCGGGAGTCTATACAATGAGCAGTACTTC.